Below are 7 T cell receptor beta chains sequenced from a single sample in a study of blood T cell repertoires in COVID-19 (dated by TCRdb to about 2020). The library relied on the immunoSEQ multiplex PCR assay. The immuneACCESS repertoire file appears here via TCRdb, limited to in-frame rearrangements. These files lack a portion of the clones; in checked studies, under half of the deficit traces to unresolved V genes, and the cause of the others is not known. The table for this sample lists about 310,000 clones; around 91% of them were counted only once. The ten top clones hold 3.5% to 4.5% of the sample. The sample comprised PBMCs or T cells enriched from blood (not recorded which). The receptors shown here come from a woman aged 18-30 years with acute COVID-19.

The gene calls are TRBV5-1 and TRBJ1-1, with TRBD1 identical over 9 bases. CDR3 length equals 14 residues. The germline V gene encodes CDR1 SGHRS and CDR2 YFSETQ. Trimming took 4 bases from V and 4 from J; bases not matched to a gene: 5. CDR3 bases: TGCGCCAGCAGCAGGACAGGGGCGGGCACTGAAGCTTTCTTT. Its protein is CASSRTGAGTEAFF.

The chain joins TRBV24-1 to TRBJ1-4, with TRBD1 matching 7 bases. CDR1 and CDR2 from the germline V gene are KGHDR and SFDVKD. V shed 5 bases, J shed 3 bases, and the junction held 5 bases outside the gene matches. The length of the CDR3 is 15 residues. The CDR3 coding sequence is TGTGCCACCAGTGTCGGACAGGCGTCTAATGAAAAACTGTTTTTT. It is translated as CATSVGQASNEKLFF.

The chain couples TRBV27 to TRBJ1-1, with 9 bases that match TRBD1. The length of the CDR3 is 12 residues. The ends lost 8 bases at V and 10 bases at J; junction bases unmatched: 8. The germline CDR1 and CDR2 sequences are MNHEY and SMNVEV (reference sequence). CDR3 sequence: CASRSDRGTAFF. The CDR3 bases are TGTGCCAGCCGAAGCGACAGGGGGACAGCTTTCTTT.

The chain joins TRBV6-1 to TRBJ2-1; 7 nucleotides agree with TRBD1. Per the germline V gene, CDR1 is MNHNS and CDR2 is SASEGT. With 2 bases clipped from V and 7 bases from J, the junction kept 20 bases outside the gene matches. CDR3 size: 19 residues. In DNA, the CDR3 is TGTGCCAGCAGTGAATCGCGCCCAACCTCCCCGGGACAGCGGAATGAGCAGTTCTTC. It yields the protein CASSESRPTSPGQRNEQFF.

V usage is TRBV9 and J usage is TRBJ2-7; no firm D call. The germline V gene encodes CDR1 SGDLS and CDR2 YYNGEE. The CDR3 is 14 amino acids. With 0 bases removed from V and 1 base from J, the gap between germline ends came to 8 bases. Here the CDR3 DNA reads TGTGCCAGCAGCGTAGGGCGGATTTCCTACGAGCAGTACTTC. Translation: CASSVGRISYEQYF.

In its sample, this clone was seen once. This chain links TRBV28 with TRBJ1-1, with 7 bases lining up with TRBD1. Trimming removed 5 bases from V and 1 base from J; junction bases left unmatched: 7. The CDR3 totals 15 residues. Germline V gene lookup returns CDR1 MDHEN and CDR2 SYDVKM. The CDR3 sequence: CASSTPGQPNTEAFF. CDR3 sequence (DNA): TGTGCCAGCAGTACCCCGGGACAGCCGAACACTGAAGCTTTCTTT.

The chain is built from TRBV27 and TRBJ2-7; TRBD1 matches 10 bases. Trimming at V came to 6 bases and at J to 3 bases, leaving 14 bases not matched to a gene. CDR1 MNHEY and CDR2 SMNVEV come from the germline V gene (reference sequence). This CDR3 spans 17 amino acids. CDR3 residues: CASSRVAGTGESYEQYF. Here the CDR3 DNA reads TGTGCCAGCAGCCGCGTGGCCGGGACAGGGGAAAGCTACGAGCAGTACTTC.